This T cell receptor (beta chain) appears in the sequencing data of a study of vaccination effects on CD4 cells after COVID-19. Study overall: Two-dose vaccination with either BNT162b2 or mRNA-1273 was given to the participants. Study findings and constraints: Marked clonal contraction of both clone types appeared late after vaccination.

Clones were read by immunoSEQ multiplex PCR, and TCRdb kept only the in-frame ones, dropping some. This table has about 31,000 clones, roughly two thirds appearing once. Ahead of sequencing, the ViraFEST assay grew antigen-specific CD4+ T cells using viral peptide pools. Isolation of CD4+ T cells took place after about ten days of culture. People in the vaccine group had not been infected with SARS-CoV-2 before, and their nucleocapsid antibodies were negative. This CDR3 spans 15 amino acids. Remarks on this clone: Its target is not known.

The V call is TRBV21-1, the J call TRBJ1-2. TRBV21-1 is deemed a pseudogene. This TCR came from a human donor who received a COVID-19 vaccine. The starting material was CD4+ T cells from PBMCs cultured with HCoV-229E spike peptides, obtained before COVID-19 vaccination. CDR3 region: CASSKPLQETYGYTF. DNA for the CDR3: TGTGCCAGCAGCAAGCCTCTCCAGGAGACTTATGGCTACACCTTC.